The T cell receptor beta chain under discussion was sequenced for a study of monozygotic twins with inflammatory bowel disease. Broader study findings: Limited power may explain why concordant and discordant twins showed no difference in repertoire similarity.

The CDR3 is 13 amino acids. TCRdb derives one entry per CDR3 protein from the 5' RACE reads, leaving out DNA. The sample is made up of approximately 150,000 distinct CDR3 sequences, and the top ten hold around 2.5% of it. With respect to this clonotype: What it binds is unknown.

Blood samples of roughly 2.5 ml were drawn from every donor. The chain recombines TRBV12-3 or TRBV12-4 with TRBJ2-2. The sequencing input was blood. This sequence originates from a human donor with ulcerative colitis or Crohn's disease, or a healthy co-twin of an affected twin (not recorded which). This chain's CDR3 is CASSLLSTGELFF.